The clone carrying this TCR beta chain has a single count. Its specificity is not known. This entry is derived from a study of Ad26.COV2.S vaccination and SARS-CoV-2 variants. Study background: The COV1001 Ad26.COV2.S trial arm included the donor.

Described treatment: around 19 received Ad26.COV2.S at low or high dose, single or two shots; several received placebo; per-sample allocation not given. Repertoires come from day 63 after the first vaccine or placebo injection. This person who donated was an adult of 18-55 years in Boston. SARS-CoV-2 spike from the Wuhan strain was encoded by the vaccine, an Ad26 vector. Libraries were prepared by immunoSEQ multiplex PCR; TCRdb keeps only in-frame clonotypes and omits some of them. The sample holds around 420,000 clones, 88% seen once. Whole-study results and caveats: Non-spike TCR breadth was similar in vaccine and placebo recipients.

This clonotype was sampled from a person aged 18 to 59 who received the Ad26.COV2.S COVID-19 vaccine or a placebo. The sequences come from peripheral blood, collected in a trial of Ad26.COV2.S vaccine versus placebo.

The CDR3 sequence is CASSLSTGVNEKLFF. The CDR3 nucleotides are TGTGCCAGCAGTTTATCCACAGGGGTTAATGAAAAACTGTTTTTT. The chain is built from TRBV27 and TRBJ1-4; 7 nucleotides match TRBD1. Germline V gene sequence: CDR1 MNHEY, CDR2 SMNVEV (reference sequence). This CDR3 is 15 amino acids long. The V and J ends lost 0 bases and 4 bases, in that order; junction bases with no gene match: 2.